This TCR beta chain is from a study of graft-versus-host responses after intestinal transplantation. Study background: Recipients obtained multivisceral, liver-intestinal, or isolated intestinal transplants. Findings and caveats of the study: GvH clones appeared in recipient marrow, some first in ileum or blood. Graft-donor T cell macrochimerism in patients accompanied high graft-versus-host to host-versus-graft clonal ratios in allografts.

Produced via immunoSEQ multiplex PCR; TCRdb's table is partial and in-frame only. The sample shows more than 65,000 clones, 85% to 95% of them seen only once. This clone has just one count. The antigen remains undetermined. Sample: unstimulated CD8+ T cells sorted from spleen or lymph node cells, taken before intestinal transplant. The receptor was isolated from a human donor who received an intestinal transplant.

The CDR3 DNA is TGTGCCAGCAGCTTAGGGGACCCCAATGAGCAGTTCTTC. Translating gives CASSLGDPNEQFF. The chain couples TRBV13 to TRBJ2-1; D gene uncertain. V was shortened by 0 bases and J by 6 bases, with 6 bases between the two germline ends. The V gene's germline CDR1 is PRHDT and CDR2 FYEKMQ (reference sequence). The CDR3 consists of 13 residues. Together with reference TRBV13 and TRBJ2-1, the CDR3 gives the full variable domain: AAGVIQSPRHLIKEKRETATLKCYPIPRHDTVYWYQQGPGQDPQFLISFYEKMQSDKGSIPDRFSAQQFSDYHSELNMSSLELGDSALYFCASSLGDPNEQFFGPGTRLTVL.